One and the same sample provided the 4 T cell receptor beta chains below, sequenced in a study of shared clonotypes between healthy human individuals. TCRdb's copy holds only in-frame clones and misses some; the assay was immunoSEQ multiplex PCR. The sample records 490,000 or so clones, about 79% being singletons. Sequencing was performed on PBMCs. These receptor sequences come from a woman between 40 and 55 years old in good health. Some clones in this sample may be carry-over from other donors' samples.

Notes on this clone: It may be a read error: a sequence one base away is much more abundant. As the CDR3 is not closed by the conserved phenylalanine or tryptophan, this likely results from a read error. V is TRBV18 and J is TRBJ2-7; D call uncertain. With 6 bases removed from V and 0 bases from J, the gap between germline ends came to 15 bases. The germline gives CDR1 KGHSH, CDR2 LQKENI. This CDR3 comprises 15 residues. CDR3 in DNA: TGTGCCAGCTCCCCTGAAAGGGCCCCCTCCTACGAGCAGTACCTC. It yields the protein CASSPERAPSYEQYL.

CDR3 amino acids: CASSEGTAYYGYTF. CDR3 in DNA: TGTGCCAGCTCAGAAGGGACAGCTTACTATGGCTACACCTTC. This sequence joins TRBV18 and TRBJ1-2; TRBD1 matches at 7 bases. CDR3 length: 14 amino acids. Germline CDR1 and CDR2: KGHSH and LQKENI. V shed 5 bases and J 3 bases; nucleotides not matched to a gene: 6.

V gene TRBV18 combines with J gene TRBJ1-2; TRBD1 is a possible D gene (5 bases). V was cut by 5 bases and J by 1 base, with 17 bases left in between. Looked up from germline, CDR1 is KGHSH and CDR2 is LQKENI. The CDR3 contains 16 residues. CDR3 loop: CASSTTPGPNNYGYTF. The CDR3 DNA reads as TGTGCCAGCTCAACCACTCCGGGACCCAATAACTATGGCTACACCTTC.

The chain employs TRBV28 and TRBJ2-7; D gene ambiguous. The germline gives CDR1 MDHEN, CDR2 SYDVKM. CDR3 length: 11 residues. V was clipped by 2 bases and J by 6 bases, with 5 bases between them. CDR3 coding DNA: TGTGCCAGCAGTTTACGGAGCGAGCAGTACTTC. As protein: CASSLRSEQYF.